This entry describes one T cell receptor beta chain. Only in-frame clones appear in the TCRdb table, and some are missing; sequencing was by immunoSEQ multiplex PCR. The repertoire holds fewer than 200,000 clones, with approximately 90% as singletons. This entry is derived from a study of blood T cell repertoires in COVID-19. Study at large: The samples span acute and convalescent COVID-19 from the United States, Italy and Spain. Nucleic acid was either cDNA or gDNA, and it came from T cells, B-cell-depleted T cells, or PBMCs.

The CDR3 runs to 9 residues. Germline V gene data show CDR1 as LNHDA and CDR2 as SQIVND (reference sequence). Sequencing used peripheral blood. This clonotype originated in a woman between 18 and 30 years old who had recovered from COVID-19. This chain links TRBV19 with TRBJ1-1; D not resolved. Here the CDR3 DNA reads TGTCGGCGGGGCACTGAAGCTTTCTTT. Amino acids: CRRGTEAFF.